What follows is one T cell receptor (beta chain) and its context. Antigen: not known. This sample is part of a study of graft-versus-host responses after intestinal transplantation. Across the whole study: The recipients all started with anti-thymocyte globulin induction and then took tacrolimus and steroids for approximately 3 years. Notes on the study in general: Present in recipient marrow, GvH clones included some that appeared first in ileum or blood.

The method was immunoSEQ multiplex PCR; TCRdb's version includes in-frame clones alone and lacks a portion of them. This sample yields tens of thousands of clones, of which 90% to 95% are seen a single time; 0.45% to 0.55% belongs to the top ten. Source: unstimulated CD8+ T cells sorted from spleen or lymph node cells, taken before intestinal transplant. The TCR was taken from a human donor who received an intestinal transplant.

This CDR3 reads CASSPRGGYEQYF. In DNA, the CDR3 is TGCGCCAGCAGCCCGAGGGGGGGCTACGAGCAGTACTTC. The gene calls are TRBV5-1 and TRBJ2-7, with a tentative D call TRBD2 (7 bases). The germline V gene encodes CDR1 SGHRS and CDR2 YFSETQ. Trimming left V 4 bases short and J 3 bases short, with 11 bases between. The CDR3 loop spans 13 amino acids.